This TCR beta chain was sequenced for a study of blood T cell repertoires in COVID-19. Turning to the study itself: Acute-phase and convalescent COVID-19 samples originated in the United States, Italy and Spain. From T cells, B-cell-depleted T cells, or PBMCs came the material, which was cDNA or gDNA.

Original handling: Amplification with reference gene primers provided the estimates of nucleated cell counts. Profiling relied on immunoSEQ multiplex PCR, and the TCRdb table lists in-frame clones only, not all of them. That table supplies the V and J calls and clone size; D and trimming were determined from the DNA. This table holds 100,000 or so clones, roughly 85% found once. The CDR3 runs 15 residues. In germline, CDR1 is MDHEN, CDR2 SYDVKM. The V segment lost 1 base and the J segment 7 bases; nucleotides outside the gene matches: 8. This sequence was found in a woman in her sixties or seventies with active or convalescent COVID-19. Sequenced sample: peripheral blood. The chain uses TRBV28 and TRBJ2-5; 8 positions agree with TRBD2. CDR3 region: CASSLLRGGLVTQYF. The CDR3 region has the DNA TGTGCCAGCAGTTTATTACGGGGGGGCCTAGTGACCCAGTACTTC.